The rows below give T cell receptor beta chains drawn from one sample of a study of sequential checkpoint blockade in melanoma. Profiling relied on immunoSEQ multiplex PCR, and the TCRdb table lists in-frame clones only, not all of them. The table has under 25,000 clones, around 72% seen once; the top ten hold around 40%. This sample comprised CD8+ T cells sorted from blood (inferred from file names), obtained from a patient given nivolumab and ipilimumab in sequence. Source of these receptors: a human donor with melanoma. The CDR3 runs from the conserved cysteine through the conserved F or W. D genes are given only for firm matches. Part of the rows lack a size; the others show once, few, many or a class for expanded clones.

j_call d_call v_call clone_size cdr3_aa cdr3_nt
TRBJ1-5 NA TRBV15 NA CATSSPSFIMEHNQPQHF TGTGCCACCAGCAGCCCCTCTTTCATCATGGAGCACAATCAGCCCCAGCATTTT
TRBJ2-7 TRBD1 TRBV19 few CASSDRGDDEQYF TGTGCCAGTAGCGACAGGGGGGACGACGAGCAGTACTTC
TRBJ2-7 NA TRBV28 NA CASSYPSSPSYEQYF TGTGCCAGCAGCTACCCCTCGTCGCCCTCCTACGAGCAGTACTTC
TRBJ1-5 NA TRBV10-3 NA CAIMEGTNQPQHF TGTGCCATAATGGAGGGGACCAATCAGCCCCAGCATTTT
TRBJ1-2 NA TRBV6-5 NA CASSYSGLGSYGYTF TGTGCCAGCAGTTACTCGGGCTTAGGGAGTTATGGCTACACCTTC
TRBJ2-7 NA TRBV7-9 medium-sized CASSLEGLYYEQYF TGTGCCAGCAGCTTAGAGGGACTTTACTACGAGCAGTACTTC
TRBJ1-2 NA TRBV27 NA CASSLQGSGYTF TGTGCCAGCAGTTTACAGGGTAGTGGCTACACCTTC
TRBJ2-2 TRBD2 TRBV5-4 NA CASSSSGGVSTGELFF TGTGCCAGCAGCTCTAGCGGGGGGGTTAGTACCGGGGAGCTGTTTTTT
TRBJ1-2 TRBD1 TRBV29-1 NA CSVDTGGAYGYTF TGCAGCGTTGATACAGGGGGCGCCTATGGCTACACCTTC
TRBJ2-7 TRBD1 TRBV14 NA CASSQDRGRENEQYF TGTGCCAGCAGCCAGGACAGGGGAAGAGAAAACGAGCAGTACTTC
TRBJ2-7 TRBD1 TRBV19 NA CASSIGTGTYEQYF TGTGCCAGTAGTATAGGGACAGGCACCTACGAGCAGTACTTC
TRBJ2-2 NA TRBV10-3 NA CAISRGLLEDTGELFF TGTGCCATCAGTCGAGGGTTATTAGAGGACACCGGGGAGCTGTTTTTT
TRBJ2-7 NA TRBV9 NA CASSPQPGGPSYEQYF TGTGCCAGCAGCCCCCAACCCGGGGGGCCCTCCTACGAGCAGTACTTC
TRBJ1-4 TRBD1 TRBV28 NA CASSFRGPTNEKLFF TGTGCCAGCAGTTTCAGGGGGCCGACTAATGAAAAACTGTTTTTT
TRBJ1-1 NA TRBV5-6 NA CASSLGWGRDTEAFF TGTGCCAGCAGCTTGGGCTGGGGGCGCGACACTGAAGCTTTCTTT
TRBJ1-2 NA TRBV7-9 NA CASSPPQPGLNYGYTF TGTGCCAGCAGCCCCCCCCAGCCGGGTCTTAACTATGGCTACACCTTC
TRBJ2-7 NA TRBV4-1 NA CASSQDGGGLSYEQYF TGCGCCAGCAGCCAAGATGGGGGGGGCCTTTCCTACGAGCAGTACTTC
TRBJ2-7 TRBD1 TRBV2 NA CASLRQGTYEQYF TGTGCCAGCCTCCGACAGGGAACCTACGAGCAGTACTTC
TRBJ1-2 NA TRBV21-1 NA CASRYGGGADYGYTF TGTGCCAGCAGATACGGAGGGGGCGCTGACTATGGCTACACCTTC
TRBJ1-2 NA TRBV19 NA CATAVQGSYGYTF TGTGCCACCGCCGTACAGGGCAGCTATGGCTACACCTTC
TRBJ2-7 TRBD2 TRBV7-9 NA CASSLLGSGTYEQYF TGTGCCAGCAGCTTACTAGGTAGCGGGACCTACGAGCAGTACTTC
TRBJ2-7 NA TRBV10-1 once CASSERLGTYEQYF TGCGCCAGCAGTGAGAGACTAGGCACCTACGAGCAGTACTTC
TRBJ2-1 TRBD2 TRBV28 NA CASSPLAGITYNEQFF TGTGCCAGCAGTCCCCTAGCGGGGATAACTTACAATGAGCAGTTCTTC
TRBJ2-7 NA TRBV7-9 few CASRSTEAGHEQYF TGTGCCAGCAGGAGTACCGAGGCTGGCCACGAGCAGTACTTC
TRBJ2-7 TRBD2 TRBV19 NA CASRRSEREFYEQYF TGTGCCAGTAGACGATCTGAGCGGGAGTTCTACGAGCAGTACTTC
TRBJ1-5 NA TRBV27 once CASSLYGGENQPQHF TGTGCCAGCAGTTTGTACGGGGGGGAAAATCAGCCCCAGCATTTT
TRBJ1-2 NA TRBV28 NA CASSPSGVRYGYTF TGTGCCAGCAGTCCCAGCGGGGTTAGGTATGGCTACACCTTC
TRBJ1-4 TRBD1 TRBV6-5 NA CASRDRGELFF TGTGCCAGCAGGGACAGGGGTGAACTGTTTTTT
TRBJ1-5 NA TRBV2 NA CASSGAVGQVNSNQPQHF TGTGCCAGCAGTGGGGCAGTGGGCCAAGTGAATAGCAATCAGCCCCAGCATTTT
TRBJ2-7 NA TRBV2 NA CASTPIGSGFSSYEQYF TGTGCCAGCACCCCAATTGGGAGCGGTTTTAGCTCCTACGAGCAGTACTTC
TRBJ1-1 NA TRBV19 NA CASSTPGGMEAFF TGTGCCAGTAGTACCCCGGGGGGAATGGAAGCTTTCTTT
TRBJ1-4 NA TRBV5-1 NA CASSTGGFGEKLFF TGCGCCAGCAGCACGGGGGGGTTCGGTGAAAAACTGTTTTTT
TRBJ1-5 NA TRBV27 few CASSLIPGEGGVNQPQHF TGTGCCAGCAGTTTAATTCCCGGGGAGGGGGGGGTCAATCAGCCCCAGCATTTT
TRBJ2-2 NA TRBV5-6 NA CASSSLGGDTGELFF TGTGCCAGCAGCTCCCTAGGGGGAGACACCGGGGAGCTGTTTTTT
TRBJ1-5 NA TRBV28 NA CASRQGNQPQHF TGTGCCAGCCGTCAGGGGAATCAGCCCCAGCATTTT
TRBJ1-3 NA TRBV19 medium-sized CASSMGTNSGNTIYF TGTGCCAGTAGTATGGGGACAAACTCTGGAAACACCATATATTTT
TRBJ2-6 TRBD2 TRBV10-3 NA CAIRALTGGSGANVLTF TGTGCCATCAGGGCCCTTACGGGAGGTTCTGGGGCCAACGTCCTGACTTTC
TRBJ2-7 TRBD2 TRBV11-2 NA CASSTGTSSSYEQYF TGTGCCAGCAGCACTGGGACTAGCAGCTCCTACGAGCAGTACTTC
TRBJ2-7 NA TRBV7-9 NA CASSSTWTERPYEQYF TGTGCCAGCAGCTCCACCTGGACAGAAAGACCCTACGAGCAGTACTTC
TRBJ2-1 NA TRBV5-1 once CASSLGLKSYNEQFF TGCGCCAGCAGCTTGGGACTTAAGTCCTACAATGAGCAGTTCTTC
TRBJ1-1 NA TRBV7-9 NA CASSLGGASEAFF TGTGCCAGCAGCTTAGGGGGCGCGAGTGAAGCTTTCTTT
TRBJ1-2 NA TRBV28 NA CASSAPGSNYGYTF TGTGCCAGCAGCGCGCCGGGGAGTAACTATGGCTACACCTTC
TRBJ1-3 NA TRBV4-1 NA CASSHLTSDSGNTIYF TGCGCCAGCAGCCACCTAACGAGCGACTCTGGAAACACCATATATTTT
TRBJ1-2 NA TRBV28 few CASSPRGPGGYTF TGTGCCAGCAGTCCCCGAGGGCCTGGGGGCTACACCTTC
TRBJ1-1 NA TRBV27 medium-sized CASSPQVWTEAFF TGTGCCAGCAGCCCCCAGGTCTGGACTGAAGCTTTCTTT
TRBJ2-7 TRBD2 TRBV27 NA CASSLTGLAGYEQYF TGTGCCAGCAGTTTAACGGGACTAGCAGGGTACGAGCAGTACTTC
TRBJ1-3 NA TRBV7-9 NA CASSFPTSSSGNTIYF TGTGCCAGCAGCTTTCCCACATCCAGCTCTGGAAACACCATATATTTT
TRBJ2-7 TRBD1 TRBV7-6 NA CASSLGGQGAYEQYF TGTGCCAGCAGCTTAGGTGGACAGGGTGCCTACGAGCAGTACTTC
TRBJ2-7 NA TRBV14 NA CASSQGARIWYEQYF TGTGCCAGCAGCCAGGGGGCTAGGATTTGGTACGAGCAGTACTTC
TRBJ1-1 TRBD1 TRBV28 NA CASSTPSKGANTEAFF TGTGCCAGCAGTACCCCGAGTAAGGGGGCGAACACTGAAGCTTTCTTT